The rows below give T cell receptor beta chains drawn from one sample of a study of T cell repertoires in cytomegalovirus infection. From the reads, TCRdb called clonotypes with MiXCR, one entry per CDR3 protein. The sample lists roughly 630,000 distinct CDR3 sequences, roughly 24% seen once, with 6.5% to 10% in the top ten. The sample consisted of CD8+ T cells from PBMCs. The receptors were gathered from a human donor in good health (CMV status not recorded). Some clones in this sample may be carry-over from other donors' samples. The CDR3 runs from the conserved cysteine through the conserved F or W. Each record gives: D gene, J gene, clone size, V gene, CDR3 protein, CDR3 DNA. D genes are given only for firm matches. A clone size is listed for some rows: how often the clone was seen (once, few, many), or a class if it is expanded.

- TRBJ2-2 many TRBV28 CASSLKEIYTGELFF TGTGCCAGCAGTTTAAAAGAGATCTACACCGGGGAGCTGTTTTTT
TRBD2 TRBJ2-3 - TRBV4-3 CASSPSLAGGRTDTQYF TGCGCCAGCAGCCCAAGCCTAGCGGGGGGTAGGACAGATACGCAGTATTTT
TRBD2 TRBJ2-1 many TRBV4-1 CASSQGGLAGEQFF TGCGCCAGCAGCCAAGGGGGACTAGCGGGTGAGCAGTTCTTC
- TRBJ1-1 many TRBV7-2 CASSPVRGETEAFF TGTGCCAGCAGTCCCGTCCGAGGGGAGACTGAAGCTTTCTTT
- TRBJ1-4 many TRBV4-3 CASSQGAWDFMTTNEKLFF TGCGCCAGCAGCCAGGGGGCTTGGGACTTTATGACGACTAATGAAAAACTGTTTTTT
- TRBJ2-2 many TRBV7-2 CAEGSPLPGELFF TGTGCCGAGGGTAGTCCCCTCCCCGGGGAGCTGTTTTTT
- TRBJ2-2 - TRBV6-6 CASSYRTTGELFF TGTGCCAGCAGTTATCGGACTACCGGGGAGCTGTTTTTT
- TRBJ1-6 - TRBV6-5 CASSYSGLSPLHF TGTGCCAGCAGTTACTCGGGTCTATCACCCCTCCACTTT
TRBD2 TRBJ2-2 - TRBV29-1 CSVDKRGTNTGELFF TGCAGCGTTGATAAGCGGGGAACGAACACCGGGGAGCTGTTTTTT
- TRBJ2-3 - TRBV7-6 CASRGLSGGDTQYF TGTGCCAGCAGAGGCCTCTCTGGGGGAGATACGCAGTATTTT
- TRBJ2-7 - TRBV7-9 CASSSSGAYEQYF TGTGCCAGCAGCTCCAGTGGGGCCTACGAGCAGTACTTC
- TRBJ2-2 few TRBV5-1 CASSFGISWFF TGCGCCAGCAGCTTCGGGATCAGTTGGTTTTTT
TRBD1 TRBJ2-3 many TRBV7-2 CASSGQLMTGSTDTQYF TGTGCCAGCAGCGGTCAGCTGATGACAGGGAGCACAGATACGCAGTATTTT
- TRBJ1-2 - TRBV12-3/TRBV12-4 CASSTLLQANYGYTF TGTGCCAGCAGTACACTACTCCAAGCTAACTATGGCTACACCTTC
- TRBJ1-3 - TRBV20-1 CSARDRDGGSGNTIYF TGCAGTGCTAGAGACCGGGATGGTGGATCTGGAAACACCATATATTTT
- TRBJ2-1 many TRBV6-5 CASSPLNNEQFF TGTGCCAGCAGCCCCTTAAACAATGAGCAGTTCTTC
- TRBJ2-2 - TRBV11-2 CASSLLRGGGTGELFF TGTGCCAGCAGCTTATTAAGGGGGGGGGGAACCGGGGAGCTGTTTTTT
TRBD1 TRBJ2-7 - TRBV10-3 CAILSGGDEQYF TGTGCCATCCTATCAGGGGGCGACGAGCAGTACTTC
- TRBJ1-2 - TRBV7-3 CASSSTGEDGYTF TGTGCCAGCAGCTCCACAGGTGAAGATGGCTACACCTTC
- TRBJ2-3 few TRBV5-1 CATWGESTDTQYF TGCGCCACCTGGGGGGAAAGCACAGATACGCAGTATTTT
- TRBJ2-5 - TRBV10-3 CAISGSPGHRETQYF TGTGCCATCAGTGGGTCACCGGGACATCGGGAGACCCAGTACTTC
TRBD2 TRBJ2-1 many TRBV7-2 CASSPSRGLGNEQFF TGTGCCAGCAGCCCTTCCAGGGGACTAGGCAATGAGCAGTTCTTC
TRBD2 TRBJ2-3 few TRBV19 CASLGTSGGVTDTQYF TGTGCCAGTCTCGGGACTAGCGGGGGAGTAACAGATACGCAGTATTTT
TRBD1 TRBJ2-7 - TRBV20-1 CSARTTGVPYEQYF TGCAGTGCTAGGACGACAGGGGTGCCCTACGAGCAGTACTTC
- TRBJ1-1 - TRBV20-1 CSARDEDSRTEAFF TGCAGTGCTAGAGACGAGGACAGTCGCACTGAAGCTTTCTTT
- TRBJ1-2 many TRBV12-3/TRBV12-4 CASSLMGNRGYTF TGTGCCAGCAGTTTAATGGGTAACAGAGGCTACACCTTC
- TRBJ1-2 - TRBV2 CASSEALGLDGYTF TGTGCCAGCAGTGAAGCGCTAGGGTTGGATGGCTACACCTTC
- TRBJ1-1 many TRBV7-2 CASSVDVLNTEAFF TGTGCCAGCAGCGTAGATGTACTCAACACTGAAGCTTTCTTT
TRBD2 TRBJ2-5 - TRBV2 CASSEGLAGAYQEDQYF TGTGCCAGCAGTGAAGGCCTAGCGGGGGCCTACCAAGAGGACCAGTACTTC
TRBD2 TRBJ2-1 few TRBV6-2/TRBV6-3 CASIPGAAPPGLAYYNEQFF TGTGCCAGCATCCCCGGAGCGGCACCACCGGGACTAGCGTACTACAATGAGCAGTTCTTC
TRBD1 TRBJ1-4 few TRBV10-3 CAIGLETGRLNKLFF TGTGCCATCGGCCTTGAGACAGGGCGGCTAAACAAACTGTTTTTT